The rows below give T cell receptor beta chains drawn from one sample of a study of glioma-infiltrating T cells. A single record per CDR3 protein comes from TCRdb applying MiXCR to the multiplex PCR reads. The table includes some 130,000 distinct CDR3 sequences, around a quarter detected once. Sequencing was carried out using glioma tissue, nonneoplastic brain tissue, or PBMCs (not recorded which). These receptors all come from a human donor with low-grade glioma or glioblastoma, undergoing nonglioma brain surgery, or in good health (not recorded which). CDR3s include the opening cysteine and the closing phenylalanine or tryptophan. Each record gives: J gene, clone size, V gene, D gene, CDR3 protein, CDR3 DNA. D genes are given only for firm matches. A clone size is listed for some rows: how often the clone was seen (once, few, many), or a class if it is expanded.

TRBJ1-2 - TRBV20-1 - CSARDGGRVYGYTF TGCAGTGCTAGAGATGGCGGGAGGGTCTATGGCTACACCTTC
TRBJ2-3 many TRBV6-6 TRBD1 CASSYAGTDNTDTQYF TGTGCCAGCAGTTACGCTGGGACAGATAATACAGATACGCAGTATTTT
TRBJ1-1 few TRBV19 - CASSGQARTEAFF TGTGCCAGTAGTGGGCAGGCCCGCACTGAAGCTTTCTTT
TRBJ1-5 many TRBV7-2 - CATSRQGSNQPQHF TGTGCCACCTCACGGCAGGGGTCAAATCAGCCCCAGCATTTT
TRBJ1-5 few TRBV2 - CATGASNQPQHF TGTGCCACTGGGGCTAGCAATCAGCCCCAGCATTTT
TRBJ1-1 few TRBV4-1 - CASSRSADSMNTEAFF TGCGCCAGCAGCCGAAGCGCGGACAGCATGAACACTGAAGCTTTCTTT
TRBJ1-2 - TRBV6-1 - CASRRAGTSYGYTF TGTGCCAGCAGAAGAGCCGGGACTTCCTATGGCTACACCTTC
TRBJ2-3 - TRBV7-9 - CASSLEGPRADTQYF TGTGCCAGCAGCTTAGAGGGGCCTAGGGCAGATACGCAGTATTTT
TRBJ2-3 many TRBV6-4 TRBD2 CASSVGLAGRSDTQYF TGTGCCAGCAGTGTCGGACTAGCGGGAAGATCAGATACGCAGTATTTT
TRBJ1-3 few TRBV28 - CASSFIRAGGNTIYF TGTGCCAGCAGTTTTATCAGGGCTGGTGGAAACACCATATATTTT
TRBJ1-3 many TRBV20-1 - CSAAGLTQGNTIYF TGCAGTGCTGCCGGACTCACTCAAGGGAACACCATATATTTT
TRBJ1-5 - TRBV12-3/TRBV12-4 - CASSFLGAEQPQHF TGTGCCAGCAGTTTTTTGGGGGCCGAGCAGCCCCAGCATTTT
TRBJ1-5 many TRBV27 TRBD1 CASSYTGGNQPQHF TGTGCCAGCAGCTATACAGGGGGCAATCAGCCCCAGCATTTT
TRBJ1-3 - TRBV9 TRBD1 CASSAQTGPSGNTIYF TGTGCCAGCAGCGCCCAGACAGGGCCCTCTGGAAACACCATATATTTT
TRBJ1-1 - TRBV11-2 - CASSRSGHTEAFF TGTGCCAGCTCTAGAAGCGGTCACACTGAAGCTTTCTTT
TRBJ1-4 many TRBV12-3/TRBV12-4 - CASSFPDASSATNEKLFF TGTGCCAGCAGTTTCCCGGACGCCTCGTCTGCAACTAATGAAAAACTGTTTTTT
TRBJ2-5 many TRBV4-1 - CASSTTRGAQYF TGCGCCAGCAGTACGACAAGGGGAGCCCAGTACTTC
TRBJ2-1 few TRBV24-1 - CATSPSSYNEQFF TGTGCCACCAGCCCCAGCTCCTACAATGAGCAGTTCTTC
TRBJ1-6 many TRBV28 - CASSSRQGLYSPLHF TGTGCCAGCAGTTCCCGCCAGGGACTATATTCACCCCTCCACTTT
TRBJ2-2 few TRBV11-2 - CASSLAGRGELFF TGTGCCAGCAGCTTAGCAGGAAGAGGGGAGCTGTTTTTT
TRBJ2-1 - TRBV19 - CASSGDSYNEQFF TGTGCCAGCAGTGGAGACTCCTACAATGAGCAGTTCTTC
TRBJ1-2 - TRBV6-4 - CASSDSLGGYTF TGTGCCAGCAGTGACAGCTTGGGGGGCTACACCTTC
TRBJ1-1 few TRBV20-1 - CSARDGARSTEAFF TGCAGTGCTAGAGATGGAGCCAGAAGCACTGAAGCTTTCTTT
TRBJ1-1 - TRBV7-3 TRBD1 CASSLGTGDKAFF TGTGCCAGCAGCCTTGGGACAGGTGATAAAGCTTTCTTT
TRBJ1-1 - TRBV20-1 - CGAIKDTSTEAFF TGCGGTGCTATAAAGGACACGAGCACTGAAGCTTTCTTT